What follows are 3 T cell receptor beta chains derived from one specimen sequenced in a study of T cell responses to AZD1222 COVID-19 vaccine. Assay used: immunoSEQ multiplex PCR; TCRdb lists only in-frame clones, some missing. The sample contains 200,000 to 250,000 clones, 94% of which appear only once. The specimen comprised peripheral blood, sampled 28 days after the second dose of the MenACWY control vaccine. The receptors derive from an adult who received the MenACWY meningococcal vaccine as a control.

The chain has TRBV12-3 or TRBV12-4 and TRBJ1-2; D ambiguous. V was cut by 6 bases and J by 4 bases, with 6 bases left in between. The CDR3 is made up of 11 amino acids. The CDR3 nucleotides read TGTGCCAGCAGACGGACCTATGGCTACACCTTC. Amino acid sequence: CASRRTYGYTF.

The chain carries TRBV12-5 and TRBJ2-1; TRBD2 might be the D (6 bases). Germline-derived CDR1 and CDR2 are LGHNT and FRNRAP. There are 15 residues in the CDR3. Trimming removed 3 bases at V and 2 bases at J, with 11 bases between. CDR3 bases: TGTGCTAGTGGTTTTTTGGGACTGACCTACAATGAGCAGTTCTTC. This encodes CASGFLGLTYNEQFF.

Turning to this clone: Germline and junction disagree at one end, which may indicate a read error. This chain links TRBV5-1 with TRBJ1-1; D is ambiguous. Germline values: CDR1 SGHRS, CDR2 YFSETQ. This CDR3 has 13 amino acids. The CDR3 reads CASNLLGGTEAFF. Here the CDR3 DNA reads TGCGCCAGCAACTTGTTAGGTGGCACTGAAGCTTTCTTT.